The rows below give T cell receptor beta chains drawn from one sample of a study of blood T cells in healthy people across ages. Each CDR3 protein is one row after TCRdb ran MiXCR on the 5' RACE reads. Seen here are 1 million or so distinct CDR3 sequences, 40% to 45% observed once, and the top ten hold approximately 20%. Material: blood. The origin of the receptors is a woman aged 55-70 years in good health. CDR3s include the opening cysteine and the closing phenylalanine or tryptophan. The D gene is left open where the match is weak. Clone size is stated in some rows and not others, as once, few, many or a class when expanded.

v_gene	abundance	j_gene	d_gene	CDR3nt	CDR3aa
TRBV2	NA	TRBJ1-5	NA	TGTGCCAGCAGTGACAGGGAATCACAGCCCCAGCATTTT	CASSDRESQPQHF
TRBV28	few	TRBJ1-2	TRBD1	TGTGCCAGCAGGAGGACAGGTGGGGGCTACACCTTC	CASRRTGGGYTF
TRBV6-5	few	TRBJ2-5	TRBD1	TGTGCCAGCAGTGGACAGGCCAAACAAGAGACCCAGTACTTC	CASSGQAKQETQYF
TRBV20-1	few	TRBJ2-1	TRBD2	TGCAGTGCCAAGGGACTAGCGGGAGTTATCGAGCAGTTCTTC	CSAKGLAGVIEQFF
TRBV7-9	NA	TRBJ2-1	TRBD1	TGTGCCAGCAGCACCGGGACAGGGGGCGGTGAGACCCAGTTCTTC	CASSTGTGGGETQFF
TRBV19	NA	TRBJ2-7	NA	TGTGCCAGTAGTATCATCGGCGCCCAGTACTTC	CASSIIGAQYF
TRBV2	few	TRBJ2-5	TRBD2	TGTGCCAGCAGCCTGACCGGGACTACCCAAGAGACCCAGTACTTC	CASSLTGTTQETQYF
TRBV10-3	few	TRBJ2-1	NA	TGTGCCATCAGTGAGCTTGGCCAGGGGCGGAATGAGCAGTTCTTC	CAISELGQGRNEQFF
TRBV6-6	NA	TRBJ2-5	TRBD1	TGTGCCAGCAGACGGACAGGGGCAGAGACCCAGTACTTC	CASRRTGAETQYF
TRBV7-6	many	TRBJ2-6	TRBD1	TGTGCCAGCAAGGGGGCCACTGGGGCCAACGTCCTGACTTTC	CASKGATGANVLTF
TRBV5-1	many	TRBJ2-3	TRBD2	TGCGCCAGCAGCGAAGGGACTAGCGGCGATACGCAGTATTTT	CASSEGTSGDTQYF
TRBV6-1	NA	TRBJ2-5	TRBD1	TGTGCCAGCAGCTTGGACAGGGGTCAGCGAGAGACCCAGTACTTC	CASSLDRGQRETQYF
TRBV9	NA	TRBJ2-7	TRBD2	TGTGCCAGCAGCACCCCCGGGACTAGCGGGATGAGCGAGCAGTACTTC	CASSTPGTSGMSEQYF
TRBV5-1	NA	TRBJ2-5	TRBD1	TGCGCCAGCAGCTTCCTCGGGACAGGAGGGCAAGAGACCCAGTACTTC	CASSFLGTGGQETQYF
TRBV14	NA	TRBJ2-7	TRBD2	TGTGCCAGCAGCCAGGGGGGGGACGCAACCTACGAGCAGTACTTC	CASSQGGDATYEQYF
TRBV29-1	NA	TRBJ1-2	TRBD1	TGCAGCGTTGGGGGGGACAGGGCTGAACTTGGCTATGGCTACACCTTC	CSVGGDRAELGYGYTF
TRBV20-1	NA	TRBJ2-7	TRBD2	TGCAGTGCCCTGAGCGGGATATACACCTACGAGCAGTACTTC	CSALSGIYTYEQYF
TRBV14	once	TRBJ2-1	NA	TGTGCCAGCAGCCTACTTGTTAACAGGTACAATGAGCAGTTCTTC	CASSLLVNRYNEQFF
TRBV29-1	few	TRBJ2-7	NA	TGCAGCGTTGAGGATCCTGGGCAGACCTACGAGCAGTACTTC	CSVEDPGQTYEQYF
TRBV9	NA	TRBJ2-7	NA	TGTGCCAGCAGCGTAGCTGATGGTTCCTACGAGCAGTACTTC	CASSVADGSYEQYF
TRBV2	few	TRBJ2-3	TRBD2	TGTGCCAGCAGTGACGGGAGGAGCACAGATACGCAGTATTTT	CASSDGRSTDTQYF
TRBV13	few	TRBJ2-7	NA	TGTGCCAGCAGCTTAGGGGTCGGGAGTCTCTCCTACGAGCAGTACTTC	CASSLGVGSLSYEQYF